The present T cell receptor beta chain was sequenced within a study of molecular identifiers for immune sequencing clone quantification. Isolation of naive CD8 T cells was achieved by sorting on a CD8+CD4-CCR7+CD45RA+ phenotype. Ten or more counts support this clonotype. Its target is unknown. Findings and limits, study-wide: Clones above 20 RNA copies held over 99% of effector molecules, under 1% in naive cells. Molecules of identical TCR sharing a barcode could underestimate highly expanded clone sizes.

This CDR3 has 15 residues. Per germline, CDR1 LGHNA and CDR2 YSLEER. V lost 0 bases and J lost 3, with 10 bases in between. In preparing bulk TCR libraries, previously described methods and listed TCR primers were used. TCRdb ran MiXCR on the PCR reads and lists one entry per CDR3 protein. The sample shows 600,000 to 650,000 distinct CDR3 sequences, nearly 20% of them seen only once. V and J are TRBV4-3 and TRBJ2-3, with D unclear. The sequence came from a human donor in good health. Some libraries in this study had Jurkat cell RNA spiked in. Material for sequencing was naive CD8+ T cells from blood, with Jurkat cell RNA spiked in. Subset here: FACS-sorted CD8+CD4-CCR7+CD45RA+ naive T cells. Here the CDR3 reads CASSQESRVTDTQYF. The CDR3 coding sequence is TGCGCCAGCAGCCAAGAGTCCCGGGTTACAGATACGCAGTATTTT.